This T cell receptor beta chain is drawn from a study of OX40 agonist ivuxolimab in advanced cancers. Germline V gene sequence: CDR1 SGHRS, CDR2 YFSETQ. The CDR3 spans 15 residues. The ends lost 2 bases at V and 3 bases at J; junction bases unmatched: 5. Generated by immunoSEQ multiplex PCR, the TCRdb table keeps only in-frame clones and is missing some. The sample carries 72,000 or so clones, 75% to 90% recorded once. The material sequenced was CD4+ or CD8+ T cells sorted from blood, taken in a trial of the OX40 agonist ivuxolimab. The TCR comes from an adult with an advanced solid tumor such as melanoma, head and neck, liver or kidney cancer. V gene TRBV5-1 combines with J gene TRBJ1-5, with 7 bases fitting TRBD1. The CDR3 protein is CASSFGDSINQPQHF. In DNA form, the CDR3 reads TGCGCCAGCAGCTTTGGGGACAGCATCAATCAGCCCCAGCATTTT.